This passage covers 19 T cell receptor beta chains from one sample sequenced in a study of cytomegalovirus exposure and HLA in healthy donors (dated 2017 in TCRdb). Library method: the immunoSEQ multiplex PCR assay. For the multiplex PCR, a mixture combining 60 forward primers for TCR Vbeta segments and 13 reverse primers for TCR Jbeta segments was used. This immuneACCESS table, as held by TCRdb, lists in-frame sequences with V and J called but not all clones. Of the missing ones, under half trace to an unresolved V gene in checked studies; the others have no known cause. The sample table contains 110,000 to 150,000 clones; only one count was recorded for 80% of them. 4.5% of the sample is in the top ten clones. Sequencing input: PBMCs. The receptors derive from a middle-aged man in good health and CMV-seronegative.

This chain connects TRBV30 to TRBJ1-1; maybe TRBD1 (5 bases). Trimming shortened V by 5 bases and J by 2 bases, and 12 bases separated the two germline ends. CDR1 and CDR2 from the germline V gene are GTSNPN and SVGIG (reference sequence). The CDR3 is 13 residues long. This CDR3 reads CAWHRQTNTEAFF. For the CDR3, the DNA is TGTGCCTGGCACCGACAGACAAACACTGAAGCTTTCTTT.

The genes are TRBV5-5 and TRBJ2-7; 9 bases fit TRBD1. J was trimmed by 5 bases and V by 2 bases; bases with no gene match: 8. Germline V gene lookup returns CDR1 SGHKS and CDR2 YYEKEE (reference sequence). The CDR3 length is 15 residues. CDR3 protein: CASSFRDREVHEQYF. CDR3 bases: TGTGCCAGCAGCTTCCGGGACAGGGAGGTACACGAGCAGTACTTC.

The chain is built from TRBV29-1 and TRBJ2-6; 10 bases align to TRBD1. Trimming removed 4 bases from V and 2 bases from J; junction bases left unmatched: 5. The CDR3 contains 16 residues. From germline, CDR1 is SQVTM and CDR2 ANQGSEA. CDR3 in amino acids: CSVVLGTGAGANVLTF. The CDR3, as DNA: TGCAGCGTTGTCCTAGGGACAGGGGCTGGGGCCAACGTCCTGACTTTC.

The chain has TRBV9 and TRBJ2-1, with TRBD1 identical over 7 bases. The CDR3 covers 16 residues. Unmatched junction bases numbered 19, after V lost 7 bases and J lost 9 bases. Germline V gene data show CDR1 as SGDLS and CDR2 as YYNGEE. CDR3 sequence reads: CASARNLANRGVEQFF. The CDR3 nucleotides read TGTGCCAGCGCTCGTAACTTAGCAAACAGGGGCGTTGAGCAGTTCTTC.

The chain uses TRBV6-5 and TRBJ1-2; D remains ambiguous. The CDR3 loop spans 11 amino acids. Between the trimmed V and J ends, which lost 5 bases and 5 bases, there was a span of 6 bases. From germline, CDR1 is MNHEY and CDR2 SVGAGI. The CDR3 sequence is CASSEGYGYTF. CDR3 in DNA: TGTGCCAGCAGTGAGGGTTATGGCTACACCTTC.

The chain links TRBV7-2 to TRBJ2-7, with D perhaps TRBD2 (6 bases). The germline CDR1 and CDR2 sequences are SGHTA and FQGNSA. The CDR3 has 14 amino acids. Trimming left V 7 bases short and J 5 bases short, with 18 bases between. The CDR3 DNA reads TGTGCCAGCAACAATCCGGGGTCGGGGGACGAGCAGTACTTC. Translating gives CASNNPGSGDEQYF.

CDR3 nucleotides: TGTGCCTGGAGTTTCCCCGGGACAGACCCCTACGAGCAGTACTTC. Its translation: CAWSFPGTDPYEQYF. The gene calls are TRBV30 and TRBJ2-7, with 7 positions matching TRBD1. Trimming cost V 2 bases and J 2 bases; bases outside gene matches: 9. This CDR3 has 15 amino acids. Germline CDR1 and CDR2: GTSNPN and SVGIG (reference sequence).

V is TRBV30 and J is TRBJ1-1; the match to TRBD1 covers 8 bases. V was clipped by 2 bases and J by 1 base; unmatched bases: 9. The CDR3 sequence is 16 residues long. Germline V gives CDR1 GTSNPN, CDR2 SVGIG (reference sequence). The CDR3 DNA is TGTGCCTGGAGTAGGTGGGACGGGACAGGGAACACTGAAGCTTTCTTT. Amino acid sequence: CAWSRWDGTGNTEAFF.

This rearrangement joins TRBV6-5 to TRBJ2-2, with D possibly being TRBD1 (6 bases). The germline V and J ends were trimmed by 4 bases and 5 bases, with 11 bases remaining between them. Germline lookup yields CDR1 MNHEY and CDR2 SVGAGI. The CDR3 loop spans 14 amino acids. In nucleotides, the CDR3 is TGTGCCAGCAGTTCGGTCGGACAGACCGGGGAGCTGTTTTTT. Its translation is CASSSVGQTGELFF.

CDR3 loop: CASSTYSNQPQHF. DNA of the CDR3: TGTGCCAGCAGTACATATAGCAATCAGCCCCAGCATTTT. The chain couples TRBV6-5 to TRBJ1-5; no reliable D call. This CDR3 comprises 13 residues. Trimming stripped 5 bases from V and 0 bases from J, with 5 bases between. Germline CDR1 is MNHEY and CDR2 is SVGAGI.

The chain carries TRBV27 and TRBJ2-7; 12 bases fit TRBD2. The J segment lost 3 bases and the V segment lost 0 bases, leaving 3 bases of the junction unmatched. This CDR3 region has 16 residues. Germline CDR1 MNHEY, CDR2 SMNVEV (reference sequence). The CDR3 DNA is TGTGCCAGCAGTTTATCCGGACTAGCGGGGTTCTACGAGCAGTACTTC. It translates to CASSLSGLAGFYEQYF.

The V gene is TRBV5-1, the J gene TRBJ2-1, with 8 bases that match TRBD2. Germline V gene lookup returns CDR1 SGHRS and CDR2 YFSETQ. Unmatched junction bases numbered 1, after V lost 2 bases and J lost 9 bases. The CDR3 spans 12 residues. In nucleotides, the CDR3 is TGCGCCAGCAGCTTCGGGGGGGCTGAGCAGTTCTTC. Its protein product is CASSFGGAEQFF.

The V call is TRBV27, the J call TRBJ1-6, with 8 nucleotides matching TRBD1. Germline loops: CDR1 MNHEY, CDR2 SMNVEV (reference sequence). The CDR3 loop spans 15 amino acids. The trim removed 6 bases at V and 9 bases at J, leaving 10 bases unmatched. In nucleotides, the CDR3 is TGTGCCAGCAGAGGACAGGGAGGGATCGGTTCACCCCTCCACTTT. Translated: CASRGQGGIGSPLHF.

The chain joins TRBV7-9 to TRBJ2-2; a possible D gene is TRBD2 (7 bases). Germline V lookup: CDR1 SEHNR, CDR2 FQNEAQ (reference sequence). The CDR3 totals 18 residues. Trimming shortened V by 3 bases and J by 2 bases, and 19 bases separated the two germline ends. The CDR3, as DNA: TGTGCCAGCAGCTTCGACGCTCTGCGGGGGACAAACACCGGGGAGCTGTTTTTT. Protein sequence: CASSFDALRGTNTGELFF.

The V gene is TRBV13, the J gene TRBJ2-1; 8 nucleotides agree with TRBD2. The CDR3 contains 18 residues. Germline V gives CDR1 PRHDT, CDR2 FYEKMQ (reference sequence). With V trimmed by 5 bases and J by 0 bases, 12 bases remained unmatched. In DNA, the CDR3 is TGTGCCAGCAGCCCCCCGGGGGGGAGACGACTCTCCTACAATGAGCAGTTCTTC. Translated: CASSPPGGRRLSYNEQFF.

The chain recombines TRBV29-1 with TRBJ2-3, with TRBD1 matching over 7 bases. The V gene's germline CDR1 is SQVTM and CDR2 ANQGSEA. The CDR3 extends over 13 amino acids. V shed 7 bases and J 2 bases; nucleotides not matched to a gene: 6. In DNA, the CDR3 is TGCAGCGGGAAGACAGGGATCACAGATACGCAGTATTTT. Its protein is CSGKTGITDTQYF.

This chain connects TRBV7-2 to TRBJ1-2, with a weak D call TRBD1 (5 bases). Germline-derived CDR1 and CDR2 are SGHTA and FQGNSA. The CDR3 is 12 amino acids. Trimming left V 5 bases short and J 7 bases short, with 11 bases between. The chain's CDR3 is CASSAAGFGYTF. CDR3 bases: TGTGCCAGCAGCGCCGCAGGGTTTGGCTACACCTTC.

This clone was observed a handful of times. The rearrangement joins TRBV27 to TRBJ2-7, with TRBD1 matching over 12 bases. The J segment lost 5 bases and the V segment lost 6 bases, leaving 11 bases of the junction unmatched. Germline assignment: CDR1 MNHEY and CDR2 SMNVEV (reference sequence). This CDR3 has 16 residues. CDR3 DNA sequence: TGTGCCAGCAGCCCCCGGCCGGGACAGGGGGCCCACGAGCAGTACTTC. Its protein is CASSPRPGQGAHEQYF.

This clone came up a few times. CDR3 coding DNA: TGTGCCAGCAGCGTGACTAGCGGAGGCGAGTACGAGCAGTACTTC. Its protein product is CASSVTSGGEYEQYF. The chain is built from TRBV9 and TRBJ2-7; 9 bases match TRBD2. The CDR3 extends over 15 amino acids. The germline gives CDR1 SGDLS, CDR2 YYNGEE. J was trimmed by 4 bases and V by 2 bases; bases with no gene match: 7. Complete variable domain (other parts from reference TRBV9 and TRBJ2-7): DSGVTQTPKHLITATGQRVTLRCSPRSGDLSVYWYQQSLDQGLQFLIQYYNGEERAKGNILERFSAQQFPDLHSELNLSSLELGDSALYFCASSVTSGGEYEQYFGPGTRLTVT.